Included here is one T cell receptor (beta chain) sequence, with context. CDR1 and CDR2 (germline): SGHVS, FQNEAQ. The J segment lost 4 bases and the V segment lost 3 bases, leaving 3 bases of the junction unmatched. This CDR3 spans 14 amino acids. Clones were read by immunoSEQ multiplex PCR, and TCRdb kept only the in-frame ones, dropping some. The sample lists tens of thousands of clones, 90% occurring once. This sample is part of a study of blood T cell repertoires in COVID-19. The wider study: Nucleic acid was either cDNA or gDNA, and it came from T cells, B-cell-depleted T cells, or PBMCs.

Sequencing used peripheral blood. The clonotype originates from a woman aged 40-49 years with active COVID-19. This rearrangement joins TRBV7-8 to TRBJ2-7; 10 positions match TRBD1. CDR3 in DNA: TGTGCCAGCAGCTTGGGACAGGGGAGATACGAGCAGTACTTC. It encodes CASSLGQGRYEQYF.